Listed here is a single T cell receptor beta chain. What it binds is unknown. The CDR3 has 15 amino acids. Trimming at V came to 1 base and at J to 4 bases, leaving 3 bases not matched to a gene. The germline CDR1 and CDR2 sequences are SGHNT and YYREEE (reference sequence). Expressed TCRB transcripts got sequenced, as all isolated RNA was reverse transcribed. Data came from immunoSEQ multiplex PCR; TCRdb stores just in-frame clones and leaves some out. The sample yields more than 250,000 clones, around 24% seen once. The sample originates from a study of beta chain features in type 1 diabetes. The wider study: On cell yields, gender and age, patients and healthy donors were similar.

General observations from the study: Using cDNA template may skew counts toward highly expressing activated cells. TCRB CDR3s were moderately but significantly shorter in Type 1 diabetes patients in all four CD4+ subsets.

The genes are TRBV5-4 and TRBJ2-7; 12 bases line up with TRBD2. Sequenced sample: naive CD4+ T cells from blood. The clonotype was recovered from a woman aged 25 to 39 with type 1 diabetes. The CDR3 protein is CASSLRTSGKYEQYF. The CDR3 DNA reads as TGTGCCAGCAGCTTGAGGACTAGCGGGAAGTACGAGCAGTACTTC.